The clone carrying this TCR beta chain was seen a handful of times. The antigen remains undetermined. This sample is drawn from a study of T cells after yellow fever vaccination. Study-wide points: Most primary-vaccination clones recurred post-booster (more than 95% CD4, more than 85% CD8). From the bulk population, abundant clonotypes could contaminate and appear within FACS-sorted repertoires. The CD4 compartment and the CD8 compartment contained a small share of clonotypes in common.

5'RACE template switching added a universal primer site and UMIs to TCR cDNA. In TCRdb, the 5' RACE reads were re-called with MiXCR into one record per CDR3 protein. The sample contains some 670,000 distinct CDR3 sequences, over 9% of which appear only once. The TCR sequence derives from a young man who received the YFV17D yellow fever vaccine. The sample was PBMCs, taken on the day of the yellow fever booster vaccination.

CDR3 DNA: TGCAGTGCTAGTGGTCGACTAGCGGAGTACGAGCAGTACTTC. Its protein product is CSASGRLAEYEQYF. The chain recombines TRBV20-1 with TRBJ2-7; 9 nucleotides agree with TRBD2. The CDR3 extends over 14 amino acids. With 3 bases clipped from V and 4 bases from J, the junction kept 7 bases outside the gene matches. The germline CDR1 and CDR2 sequences are DFQATT and SNEGSKA (reference sequence).